The clone carrying this T cell receptor (beta chain) has more than one count but fewer than ten. The J segment lost 3 bases and the V segment lost 0 bases, leaving 3 bases of the junction unmatched. Looked up from germline, CDR1 is MNHNS and CDR2 is SASEGT. This CDR3 is 17 amino acids long. This entry belongs to a study of blood T cell repertoires in COVID-19. Overall study context: In each case, the material was cDNA or gDNA derived from T cells, B-cell-depleted T cells, or PBMCs.

Original data processing: Nucleated cell number was recorded as an estimate derived from reference gene primer amplification. Assay: immunoSEQ multiplex PCR; the TCRdb copy retains only in-frame clones and omits some. That table is the source of V, J and clone size, and D and trimming were worked out from the DNA. The sample shows tens of thousands of clones, roughly 72% of them seen only once. The sequenced material came from peripheral blood. The J gene is TRBJ2-1, the V gene TRBV6-1; 12 bases agree with TRBD2. The sequence was obtained from a man in his sixties or seventies with acute or convalescent COVID-19. The CDR3 is CASSEARLAGVYNEQFF. CDR3 sequence (DNA): TGTGCCAGCAGTGAAGCAAGACTAGCGGGGGTCTACAATGAGCAGTTCTTC.